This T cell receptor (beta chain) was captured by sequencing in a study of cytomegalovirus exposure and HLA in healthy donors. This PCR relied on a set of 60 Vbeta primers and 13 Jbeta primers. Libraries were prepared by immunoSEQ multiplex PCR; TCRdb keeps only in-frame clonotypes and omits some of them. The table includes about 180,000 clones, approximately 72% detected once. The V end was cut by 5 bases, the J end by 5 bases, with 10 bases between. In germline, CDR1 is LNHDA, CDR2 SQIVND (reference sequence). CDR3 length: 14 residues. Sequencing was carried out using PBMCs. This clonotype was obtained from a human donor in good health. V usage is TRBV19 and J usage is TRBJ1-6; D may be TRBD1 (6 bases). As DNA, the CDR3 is TGTGCCAGTAGTGAACAGGGTGATAATTCACCCCTCCACTTT. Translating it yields CASSEQGDNSPLHF.